This T cell receptor beta chain was obtained from a study of T-cell memory formation after mild COVID-19. This clonotype was picked up a small number of times. The V end lost 4 bases, the J end lost 5 bases, and 15 bases lay between the germline ends. The germline CDR1 and CDR2 sequences are SEHNR and FQNEAQ (reference sequence). The CDR3 is 16 residues long. A single record per CDR3 protein comes from TCRdb applying MiXCR to the 5' RACE reads. The sample has 150,000 to 200,000 distinct CDR3 sequences, 18% seen once; the top ten hold 3.9%. This clonotype was obtained from a man aged 18-30 years who had mild COVID-19 (a few samples of this study predate the infection). Cell type and time point are not known. The chain has TRBV7-9 and TRBJ1-6; no definite D call. Sequenced material: PBMCs or a T cell subset sorted from them (not recorded which). In DNA form, the CDR3 reads TGTGCCAGCAGCTCCCTTCTCCAACGGAATAATTCACCCCTCCACTTT. Amino acids: CASSSLLQRNNSPLHF. The full variable domain, completed using reference TRBV7-9 and TRBJ1-6, is DTGVSQNPRHKITKRGQNVTFRCDPISEHNRLYWYRQTLGQGPEFLTYFQNEAQLEKSRLLSDRFSAERPKGSFSTLEIQRTEQGDSAMYLCASSSLLQRNNSPLHFGNGTRLTVT.